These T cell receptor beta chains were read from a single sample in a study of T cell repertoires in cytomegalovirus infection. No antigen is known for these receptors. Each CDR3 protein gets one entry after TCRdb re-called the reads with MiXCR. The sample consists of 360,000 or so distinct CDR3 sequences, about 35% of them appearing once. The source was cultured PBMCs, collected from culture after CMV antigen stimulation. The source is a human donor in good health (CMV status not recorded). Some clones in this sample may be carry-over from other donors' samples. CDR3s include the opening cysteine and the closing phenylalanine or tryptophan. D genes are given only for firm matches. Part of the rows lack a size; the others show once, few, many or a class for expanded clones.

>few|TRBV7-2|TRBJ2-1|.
TGTGCCAGCACCCGGGCTGCCTACAATGAGCAGTTCTTC
CASTRAAYNEQFF
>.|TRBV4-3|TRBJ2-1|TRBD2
TGCGCCAGCAGCTCCCGGACTAGCGGGAATGAGCAGTTCTTC
CASSSRTSGNEQFF
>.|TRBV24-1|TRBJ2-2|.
TGTGCCACCAGTGACCTCCGGGTGTCAGGAGCTGGCGTTGCCGGGGAGCTGTTTTTT
CATSDLRVSGAGVAGELFF
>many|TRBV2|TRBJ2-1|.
TGTGCCAGCAGTGAGTCGGTATTCAATGAGCAGTTCTTC
CASSESVFNEQFF
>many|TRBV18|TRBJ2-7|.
TGTGCCAGCTCACCACAGGACTTAAGGGAGCAGTACTTC
CASSPQDLREQYF
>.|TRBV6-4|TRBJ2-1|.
TGTGCCAGCCGTAGGGCCCAGTCAAACGAGCAGTTCTTC
CASRRAQSNEQFF
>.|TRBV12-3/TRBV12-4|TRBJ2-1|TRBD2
TGTGCCAGCAGTTTAGAGAAGCGGGAGCCCCGCAGTGAGCAGTTCTTC
CASSLEKREPRSEQFF
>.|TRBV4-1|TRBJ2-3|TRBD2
TGCGCCAGCAGCCAAGATCGAGCGGGAGGGTTGACAGATACGCAGTATTTT
CASSQDRAGGLTDTQYF
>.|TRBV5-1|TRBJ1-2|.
TGCGCCAGCAGCCTGACGGCTACTAACTATGGCTACACCTTC
CASSLTATNYGYTF
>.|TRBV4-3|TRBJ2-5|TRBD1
TGCGCCAGCAGCCTCTCTCCGGGACAGCAAGAGACCCAGTACTTC
CASSLSPGQQETQYF
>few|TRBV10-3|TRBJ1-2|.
TGTGCCATCAGTGGTGGGGGGCGCGTCTATGGCTACACCTTC
CAISGGGRVYGYTF
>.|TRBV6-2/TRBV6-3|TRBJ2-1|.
TGTGCCAGCAATAGAGGCGCCTACAATGAGCAGTTCTTC
CASNRGAYNEQFF
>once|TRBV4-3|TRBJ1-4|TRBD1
TGCGCCAGCAGCCAAGTCCCGGGACAGGGTGCCACTAATGAAAAACTGTTTTTT
CASSQVPGQGATNEKLFF
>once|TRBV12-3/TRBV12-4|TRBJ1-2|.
TGTGCCAGCAGTTTCCAGGGGCTAGGCTACACCTTC
CASSFQGLGYTF
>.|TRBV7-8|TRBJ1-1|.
TGTGCCAGCAGCTTAGGTCAGGGAGGGGGCACTGAAGCTTTCTTT
CASSLGQGGGTEAFF
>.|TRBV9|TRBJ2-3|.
TGTGCCAGCAGCGTAGGCCCGGGAGCGGTCACAGATACGCAGTATTTT
CASSVGPGAVTDTQYF
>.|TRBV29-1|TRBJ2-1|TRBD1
TGCAGCGTGGATATCAACAGGGGAGTTTACTACAATGAGCAGTTCTTC
CSVDINRGVYYNEQFF
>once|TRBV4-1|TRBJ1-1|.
TGCGCCAGCAGCCAAGTCTTGACGGACCTGGGGACTGAAGCTTTCTTT
CASSQVLTDLGTEAFF
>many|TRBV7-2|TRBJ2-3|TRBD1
TGTGCCAGCAGCCAGAGGACAGGCCTATACACGCAGTATTTT
CASSQRTGLYTQYF
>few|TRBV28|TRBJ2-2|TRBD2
TGTGCCATCCAACTAGCGGGGCCTAGGAGCGGGGAGCTGTTTTTT
CAIQLAGPRSGELFF
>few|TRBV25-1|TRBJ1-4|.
TGTGCCAGCAGTGTACCGGGATCTAAGAGTGAAAAACTGTTTTTT
CASSVPGSKSEKLFF
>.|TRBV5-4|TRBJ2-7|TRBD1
TGTGCCAGCAGCTGGGGACAGGGTCGGTACGAGCAGTACTTC
CASSWGQGRYEQYF
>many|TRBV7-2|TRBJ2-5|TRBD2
TGTGCCAGCAGCACCGGGACTAGCGGGAGGTACCGTCCGGAGACCCAGTACTTC
CASSTGTSGRYRPETQYF
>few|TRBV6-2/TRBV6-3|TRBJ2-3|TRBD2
TGTGCCAGACTCGTCGGTTGTGCGGGAGGCCGTTTGAACACAGATACGCAGTATTTT
CARLVGCAGGRLNTDTQYF
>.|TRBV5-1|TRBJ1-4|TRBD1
TGCGCCAGCAGCTTCCGGGACAGGATTAATGAAAAACTGTTTTTT
CASSFRDRINEKLFF
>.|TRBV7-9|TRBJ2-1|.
TGTGCCAGCAGTCAAAGGGGGGGTGAGCAGTTCTTC
CASSQRGGEQFF
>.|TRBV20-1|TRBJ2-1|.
TGCAGTGCTAGAGGCACCGTTTACAATGAGCAGTTCTTC
CSARGTVYNEQFF
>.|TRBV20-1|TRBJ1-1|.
TGCAGTGCCCACCACCGAGTGGAGACTGAAGCTTTCTTT
CSAHHRVETEAFF
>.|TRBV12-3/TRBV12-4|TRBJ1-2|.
TGTGCCAGCAGTTTTAGGGCGGATTATGGCTACACCTTC
CASSFRADYGYTF
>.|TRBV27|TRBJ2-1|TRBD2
TGTGCCAGCAGTGCGATAGCGGGTAGCTCCTACAATGAGCAGTTCTTC
CASSAIAGSSYNEQFF
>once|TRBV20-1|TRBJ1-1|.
TGCAGTGCTAGAATGTTGACAGCACCGAACACTGAAGCTTTCTTT
CSARMLTAPNTEAFF
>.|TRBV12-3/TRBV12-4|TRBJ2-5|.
TGTGCCAGCAGTAAGCGACTAGACCAAGAGACCCAGTACTTC
CASSKRLDQETQYF
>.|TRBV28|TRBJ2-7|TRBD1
TGTGCCAGCAGTCCAACGGGACAGGGGAACGAGCAGTACTTC
CASSPTGQGNEQYF
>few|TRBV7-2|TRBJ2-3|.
TGTGCCAGCAGCCCTTGGGACCTCCCCGGGGATACGCAGTATTTT
CASSPWDLPGDTQYF
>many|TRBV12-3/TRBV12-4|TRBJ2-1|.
TGTGCCAGCAGTCCGCGGGCCCCCGCTGGGAATGAGCAGTTCTTC
CASSPRAPAGNEQFF
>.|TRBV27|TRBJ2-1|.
TGTGCCAGCAGTTTGGCGGGGACTTACCTCGATGAGCAGTTCTTC
CASSLAGTYLDEQFF
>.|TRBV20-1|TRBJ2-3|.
TGCAGTGCAATCTTTCGCCGGACTACAGATACGCAGTATTTT
CSAIFRRTTDTQYF
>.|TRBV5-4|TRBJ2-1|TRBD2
TGTGCCAGCAGCCCGACTAGCGGGAGGGCCACGATCAATGAGCAGTTCTTC
CASSPTSGRATINEQFF
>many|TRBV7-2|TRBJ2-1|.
TGTGCCAGCAGCTTAGCGGCAGGATCTTACAATGAGCAGTTCTTC
CASSLAAGSYNEQFF
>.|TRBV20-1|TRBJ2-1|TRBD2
TGCAGTGCTAGAGAACGGGCTAGCGGGAGTAATGAGCAGTTCTTC
CSARERASGSNEQFF
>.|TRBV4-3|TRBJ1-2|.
TGCGCCAGCAGCCACAGGGACGGGAACTATGGCTACACCTTC
CASSHRDGNYGYTF
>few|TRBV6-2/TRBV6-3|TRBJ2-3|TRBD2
TGTGCCAGCGGTCGACTAGCGGGGGAAGATACGCAGTATTTT
CASGRLAGEDTQYF
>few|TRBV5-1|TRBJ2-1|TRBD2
TGCGCCAGCAGCGCCGGGACTAGCGACTACAATGAGCAGTTCTTC
CASSAGTSDYNEQFF
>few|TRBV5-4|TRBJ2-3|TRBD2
TGTGCCAGCAGCGTGACTAGCGGTAGGACAGATACGCAGTATTTT
CASSVTSGRTDTQYF
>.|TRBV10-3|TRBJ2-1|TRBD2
TGTGCCATCAGTGAGTCGGCTAGCGGGAGGAGGGAGTACAATGAGCAGTTCTTC
CAISESASGRREYNEQFF
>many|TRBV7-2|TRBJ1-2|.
TGTGCCAGCAGCCCTCCGGGTCGAAACTATGGCTACACCTTC
CASSPPGRNYGYTF
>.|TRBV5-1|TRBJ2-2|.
TGCGCCAGCAGCCCTCGCCCGATAGGCGGGAACGCGAACACCGGGGAGCTGTTTTTT
CASSPRPIGGNANTGELFF
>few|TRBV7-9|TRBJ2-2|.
TGTGCCAGCAGCGGGGGCAGGAGCAACACCGGGGAGCTGTTTTTT
CASSGGRSNTGELFF
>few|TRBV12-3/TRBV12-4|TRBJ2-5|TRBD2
TGTGCCAGCAGTTTACGGGAGGCTAAAGAGACCCAGTACTTC
CASSLREAKETQYF
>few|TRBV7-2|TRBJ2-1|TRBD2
TGTGCCAGCAGCTTAAAAGCGGGAGTATACAATGAGCAGTTCTTC
CASSLKAGVYNEQFF
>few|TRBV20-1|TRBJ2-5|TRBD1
TGCAGTGCTAGTGTTAGTCCGGGACAGGGGGAATGGGGAGAGACCCAGTACTTC
CSASVSPGQGEWGETQYF
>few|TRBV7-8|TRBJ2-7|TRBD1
TGTGCCAGCAGCCGGACAGGGTACTACGAGCAGTACTTC
CASSRTGYYEQYF
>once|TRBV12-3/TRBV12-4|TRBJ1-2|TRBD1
TGTGCCAGCAGGGACCAGGGGGCGCGGGGCTACACCTTC
CASRDQGARGYTF